This T cell receptor beta chain was sequenced in a study of shared clonotypes between healthy human individuals. This clone was seen once. Here immunoSEQ multiplex PCR was the method, and the copy in TCRdb shows in-frame clones only, minus some. The data contain 2 million to 2.5 million clones, less than 95% of them seen just once; the ten biggest clones take up roughly 1.1%. Naive CD8 populations comprised CD45RO-negative cells positively selected for CCR7, excluding terminally differentiated effector memory CD45RA+ cells. In germline, CDR1 is LGHNA, CDR2 YNFKEQ. Trimming took off 0 bases at V and 4 bases at J, with 14 bases between the two ends. This CDR3 is built from 16 residues.

V and J are TRBV4-2 and TRBJ2-3; D is perhaps TRBD2 (5 bases). The sequenced sample was naive CD8+ T cells sorted from blood. This TCR derives from a man between 18 and 29 years old in good health. The CDR3 sequence: CASSQERGLPSDTQYF. DNA of the CDR3: TGTGCCAGCAGCCAAGAGCGTGGACTTCCATCAGATACGCAGTATTTT.